Below are 31 T cell receptor beta chains sequenced from a single sample in a study of T cells after yellow fever vaccination. MiXCR, applied by TCRdb to the 5' RACE reads, yields one record per CDR3 protein. The sample holds about 340,000 distinct CDR3 sequences, approximately 4.2% seen once. The sequencing used PBMCs, collected 5 days after the yellow fever booster vaccination. The origin of the receptors is a man between 18 and 29 years old who received the YFV17D yellow fever vaccine.

The sample holds a few counts of this clonotype. This chain joins TRBV6-5 and TRBJ1-1, with a tentative D call TRBD1 (5 bases). The CDR3 has 18 amino acids. Germline V gives CDR1 MNHEY, CDR2 SVGAGI. The germline V and J ends were trimmed by 0 bases and 0 bases, with 17 bases remaining between them. CDR3 residues: CASSYSSPGTDLNTEAFF. The CDR3 DNA reads TGTGCCAGCAGTTACTCAAGTCCCGGGACGGACCTGAACACTGAAGCTTTCTTT.

This clonotype has just a few counts. The genes are TRBV4-2 and TRBJ1-1, with a weak D call TRBD1 (5 bases). Germline V gene sequence: CDR1 LGHNA, CDR2 YNFKEQ. The germline V and J ends were trimmed by 0 bases and 1 base, with 12 bases remaining between them. This CDR3 region has 16 residues. CDR3 coding DNA: TGTGCCAGCAGCCAAGATCATCTGGGGACGAACACTGAAGCTTTCTTT. Its protein product is CASSQDHLGTNTEAFF.

This clonotype was detected a few times. The chain is built from TRBV7-2 and TRBJ2-3; 8 nucleotides agree with TRBD2. CDR3 length equals 15 residues. Losses at the gene ends were 1 base for V and 2 bases for J; bases not matched to a gene: 2. Germline V gene lookup returns CDR1 SGHTA and CDR2 FQGNSA. Here the CDR3 DNA reads TGTGCCAGCAGCTTAGTCGGGGGGGTCACAGATACGCAGTATTTT. Its protein is CASSLVGGVTDTQYF.

V and J are TRBV5-1 and TRBJ1-2, with no clear D. CDR1 SGHRS and CDR2 YFSETQ come from the germline V gene. Trimming took off 5 bases at V and 4 bases at J, with 12 bases between the two ends. This CDR3 is built from 13 residues. The CDR3 bases are TGCGCCAGCAGTGGGCAGGAGACCTATGGCTACACCTTC. Translation: CASSGQETYGYTF.

This clonotype turned up a few times. The chain recombines TRBV4-3 with TRBJ1-1, with D uncertain. The CDR3 loop spans 15 amino acids. The V end was cut by 0 bases, the J end by 1 base, with 9 bases between. Germline CDR1 reads LGHNA; CDR2 reads YSLEER. DNA for the CDR3: TGCGCCAGCAGCCAAGAACCCCCTCCGAACACTGAAGCTTTCTTT. It codes for CASSQEPPPNTEAFF.

The rearrangement links TRBV4-3 to TRBJ2-3; D possibly corresponds to TRBD2 (5 bases). Germline values: CDR1 LGHNA, CDR2 YSLEER. The V end lost 0 bases, the J end lost 8 bases, and 9 bases lay between the germline ends. The CDR3 spans 13 residues. CDR3 coding DNA: TGCGCCAGCAGCCAAGACGTAGCGCGTACGCAGTATTTT. Amino acids: CASSQDVARTQYF.

This clonotype was observed at least ten times. V gene TRBV12-3 or TRBV12-4 combines with J gene TRBJ1-2, with no clear D. This CDR3 has 14 amino acids. Deletions cut 3 bases from V and 4 bases from J, with 12 bases between. CDR3 sequence: CASSLLRSSYGYTF. In nucleotides, the CDR3 is TGTGCCAGCAGTTTGCTCCGCAGCTCCTATGGCTACACCTTC.

The rearrangement joins TRBV6-5 to TRBJ1-5; D is perhaps TRBD1 (5 bases). The CDR3 runs to 14 residues. The V end lost 6 bases, the J end lost 6 bases, and 15 bases lay between the germline ends. Germline CDR1 MNHEY, CDR2 SVGAGI. The CDR3: CASRPPGPAQPQHF. The CDR3 bases are TGTGCCAGCAGGCCGCCAGGGCCGGCTCAGCCCCAGCATTTT.

This chain links TRBV18 with TRBJ1-1, with no clear D. The V and J ends lost 3 bases and 2 bases respectively, with 16 bases between them. Germline V gives CDR1 KGHSH, CDR2 LQKENI. The CDR3 consists of 16 residues. The CDR3 sequence: CASSPPVGGANTEAFF. For the CDR3, the DNA is TGTGCCAGCTCACCGCCCGTGGGAGGAGCAAACACTGAAGCTTTCTTT.

Only a few counts were recorded for this clonotype. The rearrangement joins TRBV20-1 to TRBJ1-2, with 10 bases fitting TRBD1. Germline CDR1 reads DFQATT; CDR2 reads SNEGSKA (reference sequence). The CDR3 totals 12 residues. The trim removed 6 bases at V and 7 bases at J, leaving 5 bases unmatched. This chain's CDR3 is CSARDRGGGYTF. The DNA for the CDR3 is TGCAGTGCGAGGGACAGGGGTGGTGGCTACACCTTC.

This clonotype was recorded a few times. The chain has TRBV5-1 and TRBJ2-6; no definite D call. Trimming took off 6 bases at V and 0 bases at J, with 7 bases between the two ends. CDR1 is SGHRS and CDR2 is YFSETQ in the germline V gene. The CDR3 has 14 residues. CDR3 nucleotides: TGCGCCAGCACTACCGACTCTGGGGCCAACGTCCTGACTTTC. This translates into CASTTDSGANVLTF. The full variable domain, with the rest looked up from reference TRBV5-1 and TRBJ2-6, is KAGVTQTPRYLIKTRGQQVTLSCSPISGHRSVSWYQQTPGQGLQFLFEYFSETQRNKGNFPGRFSGRQFSNSRSEMNVSTLELGDSALYLCASTTDSGANVLTFGAGSRLTVL.

This clonotype has at least ten counts. The chain employs TRBV5-1 and TRBJ2-7; the match to TRBD1 covers 9 bases. In germline, CDR1 is SGHRS, CDR2 YFSETQ. With V trimmed by 2 bases and J by 6 bases, 3 bases remained unmatched. CDR3 size: 13 residues. CDR3 DNA: TGCGCCAGCAGCTTCGGACAGGGGACCGAGCAGTACTTC. Protein sequence: CASSFGQGTEQYF. The full variable domain, its missing parts supplied by reference TRBV5-1 and TRBJ2-7, is KAGVTQTPRYLIKTRGQQVTLSCSPISGHRSVSWYQQTPGQGLQFLFEYFSETQRNKGNFPGRFSGRQFSNSRSEMNVSTLELGDSALYLCASSFGQGTEQYFGPGTRLTVT.

This clonotype has at least ten counts. The chain links TRBV24-1 to TRBJ2-1; D perhaps matches TRBD1 (6 bases). From germline, CDR1 is KGHDR and CDR2 SFDVKD. The CDR3 covers 14 residues. The V and J ends lost 6 bases and 5 bases respectively, with 13 bases between them. In nucleotides, the CDR3 is TGTGCCACCAGTTTAGACAGGATGGACAATGAGCAGTTCTTC. Protein product: CATSLDRMDNEQFF.

The sample holds a few counts of this clonotype. The chain carries TRBV4-1 and TRBJ2-3, with a possible D match to TRBD2 (6 bases). The CDR3 covers 16 residues. Germline V gene data show CDR1 as MGHRA and CDR2 as YSYEKL. Trimming cost V 1 base and J 1 base, with 12 bases left between them. CDR3: CASSQGLARRTDTQYF. CDR3 bases: TGCGCCAGCAGCCAAGGCCTAGCGAGGCGCACAGATACGCAGTATTTT.

The CDR3, as DNA: TGCGCCAGCAGCTTGGAGGGCGACTCTGGGGCCAACGTCCTGACTTTC. It translates to CASSLEGDSGANVLTF. The rearrangement joins TRBV5-1 to TRBJ2-6; no definite D call. The CDR3 loop spans 16 amino acids. Trimming left V 0 bases short and J 0 bases short, with 7 bases between. Germline assignment: CDR1 SGHRS and CDR2 YFSETQ.

In this sample, this clonotype turned up a few times. An end of the junction does not agree with germline; a read error may underlie this. The rearrangement links TRBV2 to TRBJ2-7, with 12 bases fitting TRBD1. Germline loops: CDR1 SNHLY, CDR2 FYNNEI. The length of the CDR3 is 13 residues. The CDR3 bases are TGTGCCAGCACCCTGGAGGGACAGGGGGCGATAGGGTTC. Amino acids: CASTLEGQGAIGF.

This rearrangement joins TRBV6-1 to TRBJ1-5; D is ambiguous. The CDR3 totals 13 residues. The germline gives CDR1 MNHNS, CDR2 SASEGT. Deletions cut 5 bases from V and 5 bases from J, with 10 bases between. The CDR3 region has the DNA TGTGCCAGCAGTTGGTTCCTAGATCAGCCCCAGCATTTT. This translates into CASSWFLDQPQHF.

The DNA of the CDR3 is TGTGCCAGCAGCGGACCATCAGGGCGTGACTATGGCTACACCTTC. Its translation is CASSGPSGRDYGYTF. This chain connects TRBV9 to TRBJ1-2, with D tentatively TRBD1 (5 bases). The length of the CDR3 is 15 residues. CDR1 and CDR2 (germline): SGDLS, YYNGEE. Trimming shortened V by 3 bases and J by 3 bases, and 15 bases separated the two germline ends.

A few counts support this clonotype. The rearrangement uses TRBV6-5 and TRBJ1-1, with a tentative D call TRBD1 (5 bases). The V end was cut by 5 bases, the J end by 5 bases, with 12 bases between. There are 13 residues in the CDR3. Germline assignment: CDR1 MNHEY and CDR2 SVGAGI. The CDR3 DNA reads as TGTGCCAGCAGTGGGGGTGGTCGGACTGAAGCTTTCTTT. It encodes CASSGGGRTEAFF.

The chain uses TRBV6-4 and TRBJ2-7; D might be TRBD2 (5 bases). The CDR3 is 15 amino acids. V lost 7 bases, J lost 5 bases, and 21 bases lay in between. Per the germline V gene, CDR1 is MRHNA and CDR2 is SNTAGT. The CDR3 sequence: CASNCTGISCDEQYF. In DNA form, the CDR3 reads TGTGCCAGCAACTGTACCGGGATTTCATGCGACGAGCAGTACTTC.

The table lists this clonotype with many counts. The rearrangement uses TRBV5-1 and TRBJ2-5; 10 bases are shared with TRBD2. Trimming took 3 bases from V and 2 from J; bases not matched to a gene: 13. This CDR3 is 18 amino acids long. Per the germline V gene, CDR1 is SGHRS and CDR2 is YFSETQ. CDR3 protein: CASSSGLLAGGGQETQYF. The CDR3 nucleotides are TGCGCCAGCAGCTCGGGGCTGTTAGCGGGGGGAGGACAAGAGACCCAGTACTTC.

A few counts support this clonotype. The chain joins TRBV20-1 to TRBJ1-5; 7 bases agree with TRBD1. CDR1 is DFQATT and CDR2 is SNEGSKA in the germline V gene (reference sequence). V lost 6 bases to trimming and J lost 1 base; unmatched junction nucleotides: 9. The CDR3 runs 15 residues. Here the CDR3 DNA reads TGCAGTGCGGAGCAGGGGGTGAGGAGCAATCAGCCCCAGCATTTT. This translates into CSAEQGVRSNQPQHF.

The sample holds a few counts of this clonotype. This chain uses TRBV3-1 with TRBJ2-1, with TRBD2 as a possible D gene (7 bases). Per germline, CDR1 LGHDT and CDR2 YNNKEL (reference sequence). The CDR3 loop spans 14 amino acids. Between the trimmed V and J ends, which lost 7 bases and 2 bases, there was a span of 12 bases. In DNA, the CDR3 is TGTGCCAGCACGGGGGGCCAAACCTACAATGAGCAGTTCTTC. It encodes CASTGGQTYNEQFF.

This clonotype came up many times. The gene calls are TRBV4-2 and TRBJ2-1; TRBD2 matches 8 bases. Germline V gives CDR1 LGHNA, CDR2 YNFKEQ. CDR3 length equals 14 residues. V was pared by 2 bases and J by 5 bases, with 2 bases of the junction left unmatched. Here the CDR3 reads CASSQLGGDNEQFF. As DNA, the CDR3 is TGTGCCAGCAGCCAACTCGGGGGGGACAATGAGCAGTTCTTC.

This clonotype was seen ten or more times. The rearrangement joins TRBV19 to TRBJ1-3, with 8 positions matching TRBD1. The CDR3 is 16 residues long. Germline V gives CDR1 LNHDA, CDR2 SQIVND (reference sequence). J lost 2 bases, V lost 5 bases, and 8 bases had no gene match. The CDR3 DNA is TGTGCCAGTAGTGCGTACAGGGGGATCACTGGAAACACCATATATTTT. Translated, it gives CASSAYRGITGNTIYF.

There are a few counts of this clonotype. The chain combines TRBV7-2 with TRBJ1-1; TRBD1 is a possible D gene (6 bases). V was cut by 4 bases and J by 4 bases, with 16 bases left in between. The CDR3 has 15 residues. CDR1 is SGHTA, CDR2 FQGNSA, per germline. The DNA of the CDR3 is TGTGCCAGCAGCTCAGGAGGGGGGAGGGGCACTGAAGCTTTCTTT. This gives the protein CASSSGGGRGTEAFF.

This clonotype was seen more than once but under ten times. V is TRBV20-1 and J is TRBJ2-2; D is undetermined. Germline values: CDR1 DFQATT, CDR2 SNEGSKA (reference sequence). Trimming took off 6 bases at V and 0 bases at J, with 8 bases between the two ends. CDR3 length: 13 amino acids. The CDR3 sequence is CSAGMANTGELFF. The CDR3 coding sequence is TGCAGTGCCGGCATGGCGAACACCGGGGAGCTGTTTTTT.

The chain recombines TRBV5-6 with TRBJ2-2; D gene uncertain. CDR3 length: 16 residues. Per germline, CDR1 SGHDT and CDR2 YYEEEE. Trimming stripped 4 bases from V and 6 bases from J, with 19 bases between. The CDR3 coding sequence is TGTGCCAGCAGCCCGGGCAACGGCCTGTGTCCCGGGGAGCTGTTTTTT. This codes for CASSPGNGLCPGELFF.

This clonotype came up a few times. The rearrangement joins TRBV20-1 to TRBJ2-1; D is undetermined. Trimming stripped 5 bases from V and 8 bases from J, with 10 bases between. Germline assignment: CDR1 DFQATT and CDR2 SNEGSKA (reference sequence). CDR3 length equals 11 residues. CDR3 protein: CSAGRVDEQFF. The CDR3 DNA reads as TGCAGTGCTGGCCGAGTCGATGAGCAGTTCTTC.

The sample holds many counts of this clonotype. The CDR3 spells CSAGLAGGAGELFF. For the CDR3, the DNA is TGCAGTGCTGGTTTAGCGGGGGGGGCCGGGGAGCTGTTTTTT. The chain employs TRBV20-1 and TRBJ2-2; 11 bases align to TRBD2. The CDR3 covers 14 residues. Germline V gene lookup returns CDR1 DFQATT and CDR2 SNEGSKA (reference sequence). V shed 5 bases, J shed 6 bases, and the junction held 5 bases outside the gene matches.

This clonotype showed up many times. This chain joins TRBV18 and TRBJ2-7, with 9 bases that match TRBD1. J gave up 4 bases and V 3 bases, and 4 bases lay outside the gene matches. In germline, CDR1 is KGHSH, CDR2 LQKENI. CDR3 length: 14 residues. The CDR3 DNA sequence: TGTGCCAGCTCACCCACCGGGACAGGGTACGAGCAGTACTTC. Amino acids: CASSPTGTGYEQYF.